This record covers a single T cell receptor (beta chain). These data come from a study of blood T cell repertoires in COVID-19. Under the authors' procedure: Nucleated cell number was recorded as an estimate derived from reference gene primer amplification. Profiling relied on immunoSEQ multiplex PCR, and the TCRdb table lists in-frame clones only, not all of them. That table is the source of V, J and clone size, and D and trimming were worked out from the DNA. The sample lists roughly 160,000 clones, around 82% seen once, with around a fifth in the top ten. The sample taken for sequencing was peripheral blood. The TCR originated in a woman in her seventies who had recovered from COVID-19.

CDR3 in DNA: TGTGCCAGCAGTTATCTCCTAGGTCAGCCCCAGCATTTT. This codes for CASSYLLGQPQHF. V is TRBV6-2 or TRBV6-3 and J is TRBJ1-5; D gene unclear. CDR1 MNHEY and CDR2 SVGEGT come from the germline V gene. This CDR3 is built from 13 residues. Trimming pared 3 bases from V and 6 bases from J, leaving 9 bases between.